Described below is a single T cell receptor (beta chain) sequence and its context. Its target antigen remains unknown. Per-nucleotide qualities are absent, and no much larger clonotype sits a single base away. The sample comes from a study of CD8 T cells in Susac syndrome (dated by TCRdb to the late 2010s). Describing the broader study: Whether CD8+ T cell activation and differentiation in Susac syndrome was antigen driven was tested using repertoire sequencing.

High-throughput TCR beta sequencing profiled peripheral blood CD8+ and CD4+ T cells from healthy donors, Susac syndrome patients and multiple sclerosis patients. The healthy donors served as controls matched for age and sex. Bulk CD8+ and CD4+ T cells were purified magnetically by negative isolation, whereas CD8+ TEMRA cells were enriched by FACS. Blood was collected in EDTA tubes and processed within 24 hours, with PBMCs isolated through density gradient centrifugation. PBMCs intended for TCR sequencing were cryopreserved in liquid nitrogen and were subsequently thawed in a 37 degrees C water bath. The sorted or isolated CD4+, CD8+ and CD8+ TEMRA cells reached a purity of at least 90%. RNA was extracted using the RNeasy kit, and roughly 0.5 to 1 microgram was reverse transcribed with random hexamers. The immunoSEQ multiplex PCR assay, which covers 54 Vbeta and 13 Jbeta segments, was used to amplify TCR beta CDR3 regions. PCR amplification bias was corrected by using a synthetic template baseline for primer optimization and computational correction. Turning to the authors' computational methods: Reads were annotated to V, D and J genes according to IMGT and were analyzed with immunoSEQ Analyzer, with only productive sequences retained. Clonality was calculated as one minus the Shannon entropy normalized by log2 of the number of productive unique sequences. For each patient and control, public and private clones were evaluated within the 100 most prevalent clones. Susac-specific clones were defined as absent from healthy and MS cohorts, around 980 published viral clones and other ImmuneACCESS disease sequences. TCRdb reprocessing: public reads trimmed at Q25 with fastp, clones called with MiXCR, in-frame beta chains kept. For every CDR3 protein sequence, its rows merge into one entry that carries the most common genes and DNA. Clone size and V and J calls follow TCRdb, not the original study. The sample yields some 100,000 distinct CDR3 sequences; around 90% were counted once. The top ten clones comprise roughly 0.15% of the sample.

Broader findings and caveats from the paper: The number of individuals in the TCR sequencing and HLA analysis was recognized as being relatively small.

CDR1 and CDR2, per the germline V gene (reference sequence), are DFQATT and SNEGSKA. From cysteine to phenylalanine, the CDR3 is 11 amino acids long. Only the CDR3 region is kept as DNA, spanning 33 bases read in frame from base 1. V is pared back by 0 bases and J by 5 bases, with 5 bases lying between the germline termini. Sequencing was carried out using CD4+ T cells from PBMCs. The source of this sequence is a human donor in good health. The V and J segments used are TRBV20-1 and TRBJ2-7; the D gene cannot be resolved reliably. The nucleotide sequence reads as follows: TGCAGTGCTAGAGACGTAAACGAGCAGTACTTC. Its translation is CSARDVNEQYF.